This TCR beta chain derives from a study of regulatory T cells in long-lasting Graves disease. Findings and limits, study-wide: Limited samples may have lowered accuracy. Favored usage of TRBV28, TRBJ1-2 and TRBJ2-5 was recorded in persistent disease. Persistent cases of Graves' showed reduced TCR diversity relative to newly diagnosed patients.

There are many counts of this clonotype. Its specificity is not known. Construction of TCR beta libraries relied on iRepertoire HTBI primers and on Arm-PCR targeting CDR3 regions. TCRdb recomputed calls from the multiplex PCR reads with MiXCR, one row per CDR3 protein. The repertoire has about 340,000 distinct CDR3 sequences, roughly a fifth of them found once; the top ten carry 29%. Time point: persistent/refractory GD, antithyroid drugs over 5 years with positive TRAb. PBMC RNA served as the TCR library source. This CDR3 is 14 amino acids long. With 6 bases removed from V and 0 bases from J, the gap between germline ends came to 9 bases.

The chain joins TRBV12-3 or TRBV12-4 to TRBJ1-3; D not certain. Here the sequenced sample was peripheral blood mononuclear cells (PBMCs), taken when the disease was refractory, from a patient treated with antithyroid drugs. This clonotype was obtained from a female donor with Graves disease. This CDR3 is CASREGNSGNTIYF. The DNA for the CDR3 is TGTGCCAGCAGAGAAGGTAACTCTGGAAACACCATATATTTT.